The clone carrying this TCR beta chain was observed a few times. Its antigen is as yet unknown. The entry originates in a study of OX40 agonist ivuxolimab in advanced cancers. About the research overall: People who had prior anti-PD-1, anti-PD-L1 or anti-CTLA-4 therapy could take part, and 35% to 50% had some.

Germline loops: CDR1 SGDLS, CDR2 YYNGEE. This CDR3 contains 14 residues. The V gene lost 4 bases and the J gene lost 1 base, with 11 bases spanning the gap. The study, taken as a whole, reports: Among the least clonally expanded were partial responders at 0.1-3.0 mg/kg. Determination of antigen specificity was not performed for the expanded peripheral T cells.

Only in-frame clones appear in the TCRdb table, and some are missing; sequencing was by immunoSEQ multiplex PCR. Among 65,000 to 80,000 clones, 90% to 95% were seen once, and the ten largest hold roughly 0.72%. The TCR comes from an adult with an advanced solid tumor such as melanoma, head and neck, liver or kidney cancer. Sequenced material: CD4+ or CD8+ T cells sorted from blood, taken in a trial of the OX40 agonist ivuxolimab. The rearrangement joins TRBV9 to TRBJ1-1, with D hard to call. For the CDR3, the DNA is TGTGCCAGCAGCCCCGCACGACGGAACACTGAAGCTTTCTTT. Protein sequence: CASSPARRNTEAFF.